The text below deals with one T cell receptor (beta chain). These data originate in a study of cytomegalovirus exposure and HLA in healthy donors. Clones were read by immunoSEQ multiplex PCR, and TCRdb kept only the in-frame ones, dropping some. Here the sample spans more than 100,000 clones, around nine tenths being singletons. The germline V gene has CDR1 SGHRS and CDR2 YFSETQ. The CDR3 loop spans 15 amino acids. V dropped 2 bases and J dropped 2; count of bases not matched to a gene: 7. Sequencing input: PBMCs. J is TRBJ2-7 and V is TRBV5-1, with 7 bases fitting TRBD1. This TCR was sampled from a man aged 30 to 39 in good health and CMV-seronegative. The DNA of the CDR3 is TGCGCCAGCAGCTTACCGGGACAGAAGGCCTACGAGCAGTACTTC. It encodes CASSLPGQKAYEQYF.